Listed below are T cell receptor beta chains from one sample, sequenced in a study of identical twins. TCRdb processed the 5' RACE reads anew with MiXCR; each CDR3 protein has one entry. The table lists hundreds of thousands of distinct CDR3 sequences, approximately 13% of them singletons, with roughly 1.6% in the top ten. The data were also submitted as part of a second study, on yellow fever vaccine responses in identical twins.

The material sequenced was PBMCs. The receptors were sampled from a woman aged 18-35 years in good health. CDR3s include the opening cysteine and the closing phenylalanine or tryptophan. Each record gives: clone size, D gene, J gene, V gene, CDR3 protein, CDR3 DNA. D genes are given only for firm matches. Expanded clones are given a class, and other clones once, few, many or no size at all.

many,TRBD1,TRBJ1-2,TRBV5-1,CASSFGQGGGYTF,TGCGCCAGCAGCTTTGGACAGGGAGGCGGCTACACCTTC
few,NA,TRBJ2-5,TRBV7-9,CASSLGLATQETQYF,TGTGCCAGCAGCTTAGGTCTGGCGACACAAGAGACCCAGTACTTC
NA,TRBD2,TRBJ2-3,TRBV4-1,CASSRNPEAGSTDTQYF,TGCGCCAGCAGCCGGAACCCCGAAGCGGGAAGCACAGATACGCAGTATTTT
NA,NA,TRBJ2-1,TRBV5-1,CASSWGEGAYEQFF,TGCGCCAGCAGCTGGGGGGAGGGGGCATATGAGCAGTTCTTC
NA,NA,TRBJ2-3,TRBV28,CASSGTGADTQYF,TGTGCCAGCAGTGGCACGGGTGCCGATACGCAGTATTTT
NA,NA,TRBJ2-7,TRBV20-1,CSARGTSAYEQYF,TGCAGTGCTAGAGGGACTTCGGCCTACGAGCAGTACTTC
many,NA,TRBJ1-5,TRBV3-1,CASSQSNVRSRPQHF,TGTGCCAGCAGCCAATCGAATGTTAGGAGTCGGCCCCAGCATTTT
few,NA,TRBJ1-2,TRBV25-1,CASSEGGGTVYGYTF,TGTGCCAGCAGTGAAGGCGGGGGAACAGTCTATGGCTACACCTTC
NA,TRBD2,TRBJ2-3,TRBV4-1,CASSQIGRLAGGDTQYF,TGCGCCAGCAGCCAAATAGGGCGACTAGCGGGGGGGGATACGCAGTATTTT
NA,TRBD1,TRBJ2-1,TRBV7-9,CAEGAASTSSYNEQFF,TGTGCCGAGGGGGCGGCTTCTACTAGCTCCTACAATGAGCAGTTCTTC
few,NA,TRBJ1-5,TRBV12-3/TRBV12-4,CASRGPGNQPQHF,TGTGCCAGCAGGGGACCGGGCAATCAGCCCCAGCATTTT
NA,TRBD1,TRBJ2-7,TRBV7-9,CASSRHRDRYEQYF,TGTGCCAGCAGCCGACACAGGGACAGATACGAGCAGTACTTC
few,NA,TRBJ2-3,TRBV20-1,CSAGRTAKDTQYF,TGCAGTGCAGGACGGACTGCGAAAGATACGCAGTATTTT
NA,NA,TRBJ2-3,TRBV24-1,CATSDSDTRSGTQYF,TGTGCCACCAGTGATTCCGACACGAGGAGCGGTACGCAGTATTTT
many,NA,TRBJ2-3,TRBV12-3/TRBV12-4,CASTSSPLETYTDTQYF,TGTGCCAGCACCTCATCACCCCTAGAAACCTACACAGATACGCAGTATTTT
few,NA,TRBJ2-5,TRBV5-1,CASSPPGRRETQYF,TGCGCCAGCAGCCCACCGGGGCGGCGGGAGACCCAGTACTTC
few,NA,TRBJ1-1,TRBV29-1,CSVTGTQNTEAFF,TGCAGCGTGACCGGGACCCAGAATACTGAAGCTTTCTTT
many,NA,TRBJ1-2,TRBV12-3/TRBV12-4,CASTRRTSYGYTF,TGTGCCAGCACCAGAAGAACGAGCTATGGCTACACCTTC
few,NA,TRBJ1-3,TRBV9,CASSIDSRPGNTIYF,TGTGCCAGCAGCATCGACAGCAGGCCTGGAAACACCATATATTTT
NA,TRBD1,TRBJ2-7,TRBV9,CASSVGDREYEQYF,TGTGCCAGCAGCGTAGGGGACAGGGAGTACGAGCAGTACTTC